Following are 3 T cell receptor beta chains from one sample sequenced in a study of shared T cell receptors in the human thymus. The data were produced by immunoSEQ multiplex PCR, yet TCRdb's version contains in-frame clones alone and is incomplete. The data show 550,000 to 800,000 clones, with 75% to 90% seen just once and more than 0.01% held by the top ten. The same sample was also used in a study of human thymus T cells.

The source material was thymocytes. These receptors were taken from a girl younger than two with a congenital heart defect.

The chain uses TRBV15 and TRBJ2-1; weak D call: TRBD1 (5 bases). V dropped 4 bases and J dropped 0 bases, with 13 bases sitting between them. From germline, CDR1 is LNHNV and CDR2 YYDKDF (reference sequence). The CDR3 consists of 16 residues. The CDR3 coding sequence is TGTGCCACCAGCACTAGAGACAGCCGCTCCTACAATGAGCAGTTCTTC. Protein product: CATSTRDSRSYNEQFF. The whole variable domain, filled in from reference TRBV15 and TRBJ2-1, reads DAMVIQNPRYQVTQFGKPVTLSCSQTLNHNVMYWYQQKSSQAPKLLFHYYDKDFNNEADTPDNFQSRRPNTSFCFLDIRSPGLGDTAMYLCATSTRDSRSYNEQFFGPGTRLTVL.

The chain is built from TRBV27 and TRBJ2-1; 11 bases align to TRBD1. The CDR3 covers 17 residues. V was pared by 6 bases and J by 7 bases, with 14 bases of the junction left unmatched. Germline V lookup: CDR1 MNHEY, CDR2 SMNVEV (reference sequence). DNA of the CDR3: TGTGCCAGCAGCACCCCCCTCCCGGGACAGGGGGGGAATGAGCAGTTCTTC. Translated, it gives CASSTPLPGQGGNEQFF.

This clone was counted only a few times. The chain is built from TRBV7-8 and TRBJ2-5; 8 bases line up with TRBD2. Germline loops: CDR1 SGHVS, CDR2 FQNEAQ. The junction had 5 bases not matched to a gene; V was cut back by 2 bases and J by 3 bases. This CDR3 region has 15 residues. The CDR3 region is CASSLWRGDKETQYF. The CDR3 bases are TGTGCCAGCAGCTTATGGCGGGGGGACAAAGAGACCCAGTACTTC.